A single sample gave rise to the 18 T cell receptor beta chains below, sequenced in a study of CD8+ T cells in alopecia areata. As the sequencing template, cDNA was produced by extracting RNA and reverse transcribing it. This table comes from immunoSEQ multiplex PCR, and its TCRdb copy is limited to in-frame clones, with some not included. The data show roughly 120,000 clones, around two fifths seen once. What was sequenced was CD4+ T cells sorted from blood. The receptors stem from a human donor with alopecia areata.

The rearrangement links TRBV2 to TRBJ2-5; D perhaps matches TRBD1 (6 bases). The V end was cut by 6 bases, the J end by 1 base, with 12 bases between. CDR1 is SNHLY and CDR2 is FYNNEI in the germline V gene. This CDR3 has 14 amino acids. CDR3 loop: CASRLDRPQETQYF. The CDR3, as DNA: TGTGCCAGCAGGTTGGACAGACCCCAAGAGACCCAGTACTTC.

In this sample, this clone turned up a few times. The chain combines TRBV18 with TRBJ2-1; D uncertain. The V gene lost 6 bases and the J gene lost 9 bases, with 18 bases spanning the gap. This CDR3 spans 14 amino acids. The germline CDR1 and CDR2 sequences are KGHSH and LQKENI. The CDR3 spells CASSMLDLRVEQFF. The CDR3 DNA follows: TGTGCCAGCTCCATGTTGGACCTACGGGTTGAGCAGTTCTTC.

The DNA of the CDR3 is TGTGCCTGGAGTCCCTCATTCCTCAACAAAGGGGGCTACACCTTC. The encoded protein is CAWSPSFLNKGGYTF. The V gene is TRBV30, the J gene TRBJ1-2; no clear D. The V end lost 2 bases, the J end lost 8 bases, and 21 bases lay between the germline ends. This CDR3 is 15 amino acids long. Germline loops: CDR1 GTSNPN, CDR2 SVGIG (reference sequence).

This clone was observed a handful of times. This chain links TRBV29-1 with TRBJ2-1; D is unresolved. CDR3 length equals 13 residues. The ends were cut back, 3 bases at V and 6 bases at J, with 12 bases in the middle. The V gene's germline CDR1 is SQVTM and CDR2 ANQGSEA. Here the CDR3 reads CSVDRLVGNEQFF. CDR3 coding DNA: TGCAGCGTTGATCGACTGGTGGGCAATGAGCAGTTCTTC.

V is TRBV28 and J is TRBJ1-5; D call uncertain. Between the trimmed V and J ends, which lost 5 bases and 9 bases, there was a span of 17 bases. Germline CDR1 MDHEN, CDR2 SYDVKM. This CDR3 contains 14 residues. The CDR3 DNA reads as TGTGCCAGCAGTCCACAGACCGGCACGCGGCCCCAGCATTTT. This encodes CASSPQTGTRPQHF.

V is TRBV28 and J is TRBJ2-3; 7 nucleotides match TRBD2. J gave up 5 bases and V 8 bases, and 4 bases lay outside the gene matches. The CDR3 totals 12 residues. Germline CDR1 MDHEN, CDR2 SYDVKM. The CDR3: CASQRGIDTQYF. The CDR3 bases are TGTGCCAGCCAGCGGGGAATAGATACGCAGTATTTT.

The gene calls are TRBV2 and TRBJ2-6; 8 nucleotides match TRBD1. V lost 3 bases and J lost 2; bases outside the gene matches: 3. The CDR3 extends over 16 amino acids. Germline CDR1 SNHLY, CDR2 FYNNEI. The CDR3 DNA reads TGTGCCAGCAGTGATCCGGACAGGGCTGGGGCCAACGTCCTGACTTTC. Protein product: CASSDPDRAGANVLTF.

The chain carries TRBV2 and TRBJ1-5; D is uncertain. Per germline, CDR1 SNHLY and CDR2 FYNNEI. The CDR3 covers 15 residues. The V end lost 4 bases, the J end lost 0 bases, and 10 bases lay between the germline ends. CDR3 amino acids: CASSGQTHSNQPQHF. The DNA for the CDR3 is TGTGCCAGCAGTGGCCAGACACATAGCAATCAGCCCCAGCATTTT.

This clone turned up a few times. The chain uses TRBV28 and TRBJ2-1, with D uncertain. Germline CDR1 is MDHEN and CDR2 is SYDVKM. V lost 6 bases, J lost 3 bases, and 3 bases lay in between. The CDR3 runs 11 residues. The CDR3, as DNA: TGTGCCAGCAGGGTCTACAATGAGCAGTTCTTC. Protein: CASRVYNEQFF.

This clone turned up a few times. The gene calls are TRBV30 and TRBJ2-6; D gene unclear. Germline CDR1 is GTSNPN and CDR2 is SVGIG (reference sequence). This CDR3 spans 15 amino acids. V shed 2 bases and J shed 0 bases, with 8 bases lying between them. CDR3 sequence reads: CAWSLIYSGANVLTF. CDR3 coding DNA: TGTGCCTGGAGTCTGATTTACTCTGGGGCCAACGTCCTGACTTTC. Together with reference TRBV30 and TRBJ2-6, the CDR3 gives the full variable domain: SQTIHQWPATLVQPVGSPLSLECTVEGTSNPNLYWYRQAAGRGLQLLFYSVGIGQISSEVPQNLSASRPQDRQFILSSKKLLLSDSGFYLCAWSLIYSGANVLTFGAGSRLTVL.

V usage is TRBV29-1 and J usage is TRBJ1-4; possible D gene TRBD1, 6 bases. From germline, CDR1 is SQVTM and CDR2 ANQGSEA. Trimming pared 6 bases from V and 5 bases from J, leaving 13 bases between. CDR3 size: 13 residues. CDR3 protein: CSVPAGENEKLFF. CDR3 bases: TGCAGCGTCCCTGCAGGGGAGAATGAAAAACTGTTTTTT.

This clone was seen more than once but under ten times. The rearrangement uses TRBV29-1 and TRBJ2-7; no clear D. The CDR3 spans 11 residues. The germline V gene has CDR1 SQVTM and CDR2 ANQGSEA. V lost 6 bases and J 7 bases, leaving 13 bases between the germline ends. The CDR3 sequence is CSVTTLLEQYF. CDR3 DNA sequence: TGCAGCGTCACGACCTTGTTAGAGCAGTACTTC.

The rearrangement joins TRBV30 to TRBJ2-6, with D tentatively TRBD2 (6 bases). This CDR3 has 16 amino acids. Trimming stripped 0 bases from V and 4 bases from J, with 13 bases between. CDR1 is GTSNPN and CDR2 is SVGIG in the germline V gene (reference sequence). The CDR3 region is CAWSVGLATGANVLTF. The CDR3, as DNA: TGTGCCTGGAGTGTGGGTCTAGCGACCGGGGCCAACGTCCTGACTTTC.

The V gene is TRBV29-1, the J gene TRBJ2-1; maybe TRBD2 (5 bases). Between the trimmed V and J ends, which lost 7 bases and 7 bases, there was a span of 11 bases. In germline, CDR1 is SQVTM, CDR2 ANQGSEA. The CDR3 is 11 residues long. The CDR3 region has the DNA TGCAGCGGCCGTCGCGGGAATGAGCAGTTCTTC. It translates to CSGRRGNEQFF.

This clone was picked up a small number of times. This rearrangement joins TRBV18 to TRBJ2-4; tentatively, D is TRBD1 or TRBD2 (5 bases each). The CDR3 extends over 14 amino acids. V was clipped by 3 bases and J by 6 bases, with 12 bases between them. Germline-derived CDR1 and CDR2 are KGHSH and LQKENI. This chain's CDR3 is CASSPGEPLNIQYF. The CDR3 DNA sequence: TGTGCCAGCTCACCGGGGGAGCCCCTAAACATTCAGTACTTC. Using reference TRBV18 and TRBJ2-4 for the parts outside the CDR3, the full variable domain is NAGVMQNPRHLVRRRGQEARLRCSPMKGHSHVYWYRQLPEEGLKFMVYLQKENIIDESGMPKERFSAEFPKEGPSILRIQQVVRGDSAAYFCASSPGEPLNIQYFGAGTRLSVL.

The chain recombines TRBV28 with TRBJ2-7; D is possibly TRBD2 (6 bases). Germline values: CDR1 MDHEN, CDR2 SYDVKM. CDR3 size: 12 residues. V lost 3 bases and J lost 12, with 15 bases in between. CDR3 bases: TGTGCCAGCAGTTTGGAAGCGGGCTGGATGTACTTC. Translating it yields CASSLEAGWMYF.

The chain is built from TRBV30 and TRBJ2-1; D gene unclear. V was trimmed by 0 bases and J by 5 bases, leaving 14 bases between them. The germline CDR1 and CDR2 sequences are GTSNPN and SVGIG (reference sequence). The CDR3 sequence is 15 residues long. The CDR3 loop is CAWSVRQNEDNEQFF. Here the CDR3 DNA reads TGTGCCTGGAGTGTACGGCAGAACGAAGACAATGAGCAGTTCTTC.

There are a few counts of this clone. The rearrangement joins TRBV29-1 to TRBJ2-4; D is uncertain. Germline values: CDR1 SQVTM, CDR2 ANQGSEA. The CDR3 is 14 residues long. Deletions cut 4 bases from V and 0 bases from J, with 10 bases between. The CDR3 DNA follows: TGCAGCGTTGCCCCTAAGCTAGCCAAAAACATTCAGTACTTC. This sequence encodes CSVAPKLAKNIQYF.